This paragraph reports one TCR beta chain. Its antigen is not identified. Repertoires were generated with immunoSEQ multiplex PCR, while TCRdb's copy carries only in-frame clones and drops some. The sample includes 70,000 to 95,000 clones, roughly 85% of them seen just once. The source of the sample is a study of CD4 T cell repertoires in COVID-19. Background on the study: After 9 to 11 days of IL-2 expansion, CFSE-low cells were relabeled and restimulated with other coronavirus spikes. Study-wide points: SARS-CoV and/or HKU1 spike cultures shared between 7 and 25% of SARS-CoV-2 clonotypes.

These patients had recovered from COVID-19 ranging mild to severe. This CDR3 is built from 16 residues. The ends were cut back, 2 bases at V and 2 bases at J, with 15 bases in the middle. Germline CDR1 SGHNT, CDR2 YYREEE (reference sequence). This rearrangement joins TRBV5-4 to TRBJ2-3; D tentatively fits TRBD1 or TRBD2 (5 bases each). The source is a human donor who had COVID-19. This specimen consisted of CD4+ T cells from peripheral blood, obtained after recovery from COVID-19. Written as DNA, the CDR3 is TGTGCCAGCAGCTTTTGGGGGAGATACCCCACAGATACGCAGTATTTT. Protein product: CASSFWGRYPTDTQYF.